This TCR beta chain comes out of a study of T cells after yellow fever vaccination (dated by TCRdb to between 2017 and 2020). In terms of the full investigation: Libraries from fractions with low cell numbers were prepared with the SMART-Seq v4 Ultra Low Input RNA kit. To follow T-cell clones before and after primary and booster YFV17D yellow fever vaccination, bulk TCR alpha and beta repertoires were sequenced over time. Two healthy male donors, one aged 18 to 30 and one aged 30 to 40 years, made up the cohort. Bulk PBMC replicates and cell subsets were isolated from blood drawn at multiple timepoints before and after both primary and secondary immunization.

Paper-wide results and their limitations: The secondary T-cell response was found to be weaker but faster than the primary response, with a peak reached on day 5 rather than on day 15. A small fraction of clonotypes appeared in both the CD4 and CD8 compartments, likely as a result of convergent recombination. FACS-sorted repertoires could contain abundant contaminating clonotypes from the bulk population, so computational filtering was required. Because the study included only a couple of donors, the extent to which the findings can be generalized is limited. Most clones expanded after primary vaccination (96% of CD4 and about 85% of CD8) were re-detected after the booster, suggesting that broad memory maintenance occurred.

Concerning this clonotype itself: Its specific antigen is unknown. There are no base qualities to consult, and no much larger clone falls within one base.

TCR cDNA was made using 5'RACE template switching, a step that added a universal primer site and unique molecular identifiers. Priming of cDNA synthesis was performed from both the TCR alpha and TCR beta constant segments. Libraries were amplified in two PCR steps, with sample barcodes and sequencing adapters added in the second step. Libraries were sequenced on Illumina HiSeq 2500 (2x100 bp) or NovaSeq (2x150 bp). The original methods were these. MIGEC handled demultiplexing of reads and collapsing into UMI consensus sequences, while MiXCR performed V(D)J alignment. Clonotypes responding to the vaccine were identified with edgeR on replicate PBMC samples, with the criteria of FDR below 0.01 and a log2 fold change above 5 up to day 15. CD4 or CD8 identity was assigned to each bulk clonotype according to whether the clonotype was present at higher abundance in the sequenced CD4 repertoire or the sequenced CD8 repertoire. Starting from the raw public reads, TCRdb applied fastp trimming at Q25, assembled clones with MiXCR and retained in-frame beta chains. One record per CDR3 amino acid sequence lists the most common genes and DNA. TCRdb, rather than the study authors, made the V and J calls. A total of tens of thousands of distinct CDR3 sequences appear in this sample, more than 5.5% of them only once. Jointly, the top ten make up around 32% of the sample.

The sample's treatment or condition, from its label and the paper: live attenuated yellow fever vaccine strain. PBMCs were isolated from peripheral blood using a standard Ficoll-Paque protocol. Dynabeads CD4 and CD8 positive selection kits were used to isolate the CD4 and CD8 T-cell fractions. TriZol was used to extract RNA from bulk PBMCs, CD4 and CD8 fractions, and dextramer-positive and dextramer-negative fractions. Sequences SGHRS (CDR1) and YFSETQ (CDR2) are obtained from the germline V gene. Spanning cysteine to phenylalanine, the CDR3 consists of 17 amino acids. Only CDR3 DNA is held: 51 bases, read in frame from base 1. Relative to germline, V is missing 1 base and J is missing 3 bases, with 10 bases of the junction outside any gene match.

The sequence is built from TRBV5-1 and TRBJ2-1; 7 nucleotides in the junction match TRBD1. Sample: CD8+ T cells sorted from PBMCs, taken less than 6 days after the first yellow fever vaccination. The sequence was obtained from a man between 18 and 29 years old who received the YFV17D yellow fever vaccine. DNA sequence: TGCGCCAGCAGCTTGCAGTTGAGGGGGCAGTTCTACAATGAGCAGTTCTTC. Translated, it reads CASSLQLRGQFYNEQFF.